This TCR beta chain was captured by sequencing in a study of T cell responses to AZD1222 COVID-19 vaccine. Findings of the study overall: Just six people given AZD1222 tested seropositive at baseline. Two doses of AZD1222 preceded a rise in Spike-specific TCR breadth and depth. Unmutated variant regions are reportedly the target of nearly half of TCRs that are spike-specific.

Sequenced by immunoSEQ multiplex PCR; TCRdb stores in-frame clones only, minus some. The sample lists fewer than 110,000 clones; 70% to 90% were seen once. V was trimmed by 5 bases and J by 9 bases, leaving 12 bases between them. The CDR3 sequence is 13 residues long. The V gene's germline CDR1 is SGDLS and CDR2 YYNGEE. Pooling was applied to second doses at about 4 or about 12 weeks. With regard to this clone: Its antigen remains unknown.

The receptor comes from an adult who received the AZD1222 COVID-19 vaccine. This chain connects TRBV9 to TRBJ1-6; D is uncertain. Sequencing used peripheral blood, obtained 28 days after the second AZD1222 dose. This CDR3 reads CASSTSEVSPLHF. The CDR3 DNA is TGTGCCAGCAGTACCTCGGAAGTTTCACCCCTCCACTTT.